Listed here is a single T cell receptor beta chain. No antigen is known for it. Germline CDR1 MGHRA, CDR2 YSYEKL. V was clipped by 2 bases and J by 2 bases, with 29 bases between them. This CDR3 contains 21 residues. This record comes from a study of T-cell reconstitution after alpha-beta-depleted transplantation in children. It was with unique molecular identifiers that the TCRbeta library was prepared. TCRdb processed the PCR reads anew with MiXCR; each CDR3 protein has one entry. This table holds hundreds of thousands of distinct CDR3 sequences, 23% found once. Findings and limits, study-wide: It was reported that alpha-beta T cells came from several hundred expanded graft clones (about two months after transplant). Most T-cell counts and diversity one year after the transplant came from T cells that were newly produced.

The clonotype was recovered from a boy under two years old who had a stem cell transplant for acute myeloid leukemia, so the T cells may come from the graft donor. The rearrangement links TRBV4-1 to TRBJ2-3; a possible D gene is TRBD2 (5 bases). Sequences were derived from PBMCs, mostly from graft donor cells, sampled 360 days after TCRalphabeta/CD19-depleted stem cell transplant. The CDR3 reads CASSQLPGSIGSDYYTDTQYF. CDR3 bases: TGCGCCAGCAGCCAATTACCGGGCTCCATCGGGTCCGACTACTACACAGATACGCAGTATTTT.